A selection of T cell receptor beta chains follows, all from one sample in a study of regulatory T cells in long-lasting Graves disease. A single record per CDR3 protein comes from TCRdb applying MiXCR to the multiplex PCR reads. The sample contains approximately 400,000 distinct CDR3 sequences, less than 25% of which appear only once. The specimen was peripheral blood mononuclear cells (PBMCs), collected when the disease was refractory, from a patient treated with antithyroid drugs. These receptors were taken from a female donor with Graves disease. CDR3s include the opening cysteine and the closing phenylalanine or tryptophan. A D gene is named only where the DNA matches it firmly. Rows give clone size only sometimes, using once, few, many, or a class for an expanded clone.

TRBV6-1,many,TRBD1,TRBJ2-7,CATKDRATYEQYF,TGTGCCACCAAGGACAGGGCTACCTACGAGCAGTACTTC
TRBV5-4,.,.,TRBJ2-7,CASSLANAGLSSYEQYF,TGTGCCAGCAGCTTGGCAAATGCGGGACTGAGCTCCTACGAGCAGTACTTC
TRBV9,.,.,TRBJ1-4,CASSATPVVGEKLFF,TGTGCCAGCAGCGCCACTCCGGTGGTCGGTGAAAAACTGTTTTTT
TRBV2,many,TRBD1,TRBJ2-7,CASSVGQVEQYF,TGTGCCAGCAGCGTAGGACAGGTCGAGCAGTACTTC
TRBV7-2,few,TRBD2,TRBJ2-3,CASSSTLAGVTQYF,TGTGCCAGCAGCTCGACTTTAGCGGGAGTTACGCAGTATTTT
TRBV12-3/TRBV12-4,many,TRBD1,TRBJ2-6,CASSLDRGGSGANVLTF,TGTGCCAGCAGTCTGGACAGGGGAGGCTCTGGGGCCAACGTCCTGACTTTC
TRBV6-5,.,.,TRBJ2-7,CASSYGWSPISKEQYF,TGTGCCAGCAGTTACGGTTGGTCCCCAATCTCTAAGGAGCAGTACTTC
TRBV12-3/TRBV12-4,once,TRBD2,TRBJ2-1,CASSLELGLAGGLPYNEQFF,TGTGCCAGCAGTTTAGAGTTGGGACTAGCGGGAGGCCTTCCCTACAATGAGCAGTTCTTC
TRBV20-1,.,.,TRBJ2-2,CSATGFSSNTGELFF,TGCAGTGCTACAGGGTTTTCTTCGAACACCGGGGAGCTGTTTTTT
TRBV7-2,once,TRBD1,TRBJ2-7,CASSFDPPGQGTYGQYF,TGTGCCAGCAGCTTTGATCCCCCGGGACAGGGGACCTACGGGCAGTACTTC
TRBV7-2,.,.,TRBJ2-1,CASSLVRYNDNEQFF,TGTGCCAGCAGCTTAGTGAGATACAATGACAATGAGCAGTTCTTC
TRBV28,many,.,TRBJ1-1,CASSFAGGPEAFF,TGTGCCAGCAGTTTTGCGGGAGGCCCTGAAGCTTTCTTT
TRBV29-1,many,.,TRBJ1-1,CSVLPGSTEAFF,TGCAGCGTTCTTCCTGGAAGCACTGAAGCTTTCTTT
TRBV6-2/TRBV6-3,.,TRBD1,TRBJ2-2,CASRKLQGAAGELFF,TGTGCCAGCAGGAAATTACAGGGGGCCGCCGGGGAGCTGTTTTTT
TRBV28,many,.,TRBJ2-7,CASTTGIYEQYF,TGTGCCAGCACCACAGGGATCTACGAGCAGTACTTC
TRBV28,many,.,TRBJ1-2,CASSLAQTNYGYTF,TGTGCCAGCAGTTTAGCCCAGACTAACTATGGCTACACCTTC
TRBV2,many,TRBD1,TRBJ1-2,CASSVQGTSGYTF,TGTGCCAGCAGTGTACAGGGGACTAGTGGCTACACCTTC
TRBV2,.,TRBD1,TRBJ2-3,CASRARTGGDTDTQYF,TGTGCCAGCAGAGCCCGGACAGGGGGCGACACAGATACGCAGTATTTT
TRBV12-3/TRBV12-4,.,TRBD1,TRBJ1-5,CASRKQGLVGQPQHF,TGTGCCAGCAGGAAACAGGGGCTGGTTGGTCAGCCCCAGCATTTT
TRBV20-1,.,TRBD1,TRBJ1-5,CSARIAGGTSNQPQHF,TGCAGTGCTAGAATTGCAGGGGGTACTAGCAATCAGCCCCAGCATTTT
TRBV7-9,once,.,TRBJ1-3,CASSLMVVDGRGNTIYF,TGTGCCAGCAGTTTGATGGTGGTAGACGGTCGAGGAAACACCATATATTTT
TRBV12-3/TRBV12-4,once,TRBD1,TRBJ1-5,CASSLSDRGYTNQPQHF,TGTGCCAGCAGTTTATCGGACAGGGGATATACTAATCAGCCCCAGCATTTT
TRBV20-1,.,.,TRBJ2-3,CSARLTDTQYF,TGCAGTGCTAGACTCACAGATACGCAGTATTTT
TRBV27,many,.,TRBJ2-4,CASSPRAENIQYF,TGTGCCAGCAGTCCCCGGGCCGAAAACATTCAGTACTTC
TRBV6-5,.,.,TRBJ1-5,CASSYGRGNQPQHF,TGTGCCAGCAGTTACGGGAGAGGAAATCAGCCCCAGCATTTT
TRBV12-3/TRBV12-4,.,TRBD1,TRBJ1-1,CASRPGQGKAGAFF,TGTGCCAGCAGGCCGGGACAGGGTAAAGCGGGGGCTTTCTTT